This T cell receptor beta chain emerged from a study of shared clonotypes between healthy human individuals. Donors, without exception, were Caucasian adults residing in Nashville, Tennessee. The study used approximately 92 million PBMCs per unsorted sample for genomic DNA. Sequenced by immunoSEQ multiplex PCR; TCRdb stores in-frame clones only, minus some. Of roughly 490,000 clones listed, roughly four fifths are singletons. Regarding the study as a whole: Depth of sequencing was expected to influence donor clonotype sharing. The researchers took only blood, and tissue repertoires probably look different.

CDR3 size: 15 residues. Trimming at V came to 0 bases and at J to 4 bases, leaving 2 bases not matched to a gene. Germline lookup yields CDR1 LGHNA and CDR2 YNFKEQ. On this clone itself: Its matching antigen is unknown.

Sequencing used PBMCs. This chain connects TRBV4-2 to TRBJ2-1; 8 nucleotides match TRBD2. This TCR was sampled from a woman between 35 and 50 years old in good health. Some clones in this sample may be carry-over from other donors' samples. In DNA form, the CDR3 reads TGTGCCAGCAGCCAAGAGACTAGCGAGTACAATGAGCAGTTCTTC. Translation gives CASSQETSEYNEQFF.